The entry below gives a single T cell receptor beta chain sequence along with its context. These data are taken from a study of cytomegalovirus exposure and HLA in healthy donors. Method: immunoSEQ multiplex PCR; TCRdb's copy keeps in-frame clones and lacks some. The table shows about 50,000 clones, with about 90% occurring only once. Looked up from germline, CDR1 is MDHEN and CDR2 is SYDVKM. J was trimmed by 6 bases and V by 0 bases; bases with no gene match: 5. The CDR3 is 17 amino acids. V usage is TRBV28 and J usage is TRBJ2-7; 16 positions match TRBD2. The sample comprised PBMCs. The source of this sequence is a man aged 18 to 29 in good health and CMV-seronegative. The CDR3 reads CASSLWGLAGGPGEQYF. CDR3 nucleotides: TGTGCCAGCAGTTTATGGGGACTAGCGGGAGGGCCGGGCGAGCAGTACTTC.